This T cell receptor (beta chain) was captured by sequencing in a study of shared clonotypes between healthy human individuals. Study details: Donor composition was a couple of women and three men, aged 18 to 49.

Naive CD8 cells lacked CD45RO and underwent positive selection for CCR7, leaving out terminally differentiated effector memory CD45RA+ cells. The length of the CDR3 is 14 residues. CDR1 and CDR2 (germline): LGHNA, YSLEER. V gave up 0 bases and J gave up 1 base, with 6 bases separating them. Profiling relied on immunoSEQ multiplex PCR, and the TCRdb table lists in-frame clones only, not all of them. Here the sample spans millions of clones, over 85% being singletons. Sequenced sample: naive CD8+ T cells sorted from blood. The chain links TRBV4-3 to TRBJ1-1; D unclear. The receptor was isolated from a man aged 18 to 35 in good health. This CDR3 is CASSQDGRNTEAFF. In nucleotides, the CDR3 is TGCGCCAGCAGCCAAGACGGGCGGAACACTGAAGCTTTCTTT.